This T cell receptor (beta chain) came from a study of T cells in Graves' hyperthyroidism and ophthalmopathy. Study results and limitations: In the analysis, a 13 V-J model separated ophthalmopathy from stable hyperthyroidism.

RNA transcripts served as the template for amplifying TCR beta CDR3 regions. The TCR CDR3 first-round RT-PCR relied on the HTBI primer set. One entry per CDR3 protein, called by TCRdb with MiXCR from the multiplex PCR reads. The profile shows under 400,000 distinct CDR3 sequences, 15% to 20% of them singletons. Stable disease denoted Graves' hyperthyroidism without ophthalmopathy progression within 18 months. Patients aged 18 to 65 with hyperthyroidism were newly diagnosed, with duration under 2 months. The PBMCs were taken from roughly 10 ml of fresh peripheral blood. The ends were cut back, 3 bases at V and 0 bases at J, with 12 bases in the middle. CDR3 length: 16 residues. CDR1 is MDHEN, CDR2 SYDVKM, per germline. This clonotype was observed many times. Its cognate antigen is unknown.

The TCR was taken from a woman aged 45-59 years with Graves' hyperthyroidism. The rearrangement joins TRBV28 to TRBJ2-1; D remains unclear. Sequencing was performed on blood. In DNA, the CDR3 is TGTGCCAGCAGTTTGACCTCGGGCAGCTCCTACAATGAGCAGTTCTTC. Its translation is CASSLTSGSSYNEQFF.